This T cell receptor beta chain originates from a study of T cells in Graves' hyperthyroidism and ophthalmopathy. Turning to the study itself: Before any treatment, at initial diagnosis, peripheral blood was collected. Study-wide findings and caveats: With a median lead of around 6.7 months before onset, the model predicted ophthalmopathy.

Regarding this clonotype: Its specificity is not known. Germline and junction disagree at one end, which may indicate a read error.

Amplification of TCR beta CDR3 regions was performed using RNA transcripts as template. When the TCR CDR3 underwent first-round RT-PCR, the HTBI primer set was used. TCRdb independently ran MiXCR on the multiplex PCR reads; one entry per CDR3 protein. The profile shows 300,000 to 450,000 distinct CDR3 sequences, about a sixth of them singletons. Clinical symptoms, serum thyroxine and TRAb, thyroid ultrasound and orbital computed tomography were used for the diagnoses. The clonotype was recovered from a young woman with Graves' hyperthyroidism that later progressed to Graves' ophthalmopathy. The sequenced material came from blood.

CDR3: CASSFWGGERFF. CDR3 in DNA: TGCGCCAGCAGCTTCTGGGGCGGGGAGCGGTTTTTT. The chain has TRBV5-1 and TRBJ2-2; maybe TRBD2 (6 bases). The CDR3 has 12 residues. Germline V gene lookup returns CDR1 SGHRS and CDR2 YFSETQ.